The 27 T cell receptor beta chains below come from one sample, sequenced in a study of cytomegalovirus exposure and HLA in healthy donors. PCR involved 60 Vbeta and 13 Jbeta primers. The table came from immunoSEQ multiplex PCR; TCRdb's copy has only in-frame clones and leaves some out. The sample shows some 110,000 clones, about four fifths of them seen only once. Source material: PBMCs. The receptor source for this set is a man between 25 and 39 years old in good health and CMV-seropositive.

The chain uses TRBV7-6 and TRBJ2-7; a weak D match, TRBD2 (5 bases). The V and J ends lost 1 base and 5 bases respectively, with 12 bases between them. The CDR3 extends over 14 amino acids. Germline V gives CDR1 SGHVS, CDR2 FNYEAQ. CDR3 amino acids: CASSLERDSHEQYF. The CDR3, as DNA: TGTGCCAGCAGCTTAGAGAGGGATAGCCACGAGCAGTACTTC.

The chain couples TRBV29-1 to TRBJ1-4, with D perhaps TRBD1 (6 bases). The V gene lost 4 bases and the J gene lost 4 bases, with 10 bases spanning the gap. The CDR3 extends over 13 amino acids. Germline V gene lookup returns CDR1 SQVTM and CDR2 ANQGSEA. The CDR3 DNA reads as TGCAGCGTTGTGACAGGCTATAATGAAAAACTGTTTTTT. It yields the protein CSVVTGYNEKLFF.

The V and J genes are TRBV5-1 and TRBJ1-2, with D uncertain. This CDR3 has 12 residues. The V end lost 2 bases, the J end lost 5 bases, and 7 bases lay between the germline ends. Germline CDR1 SGHRS, CDR2 YFSETQ. The CDR3 nucleotides read TGCGCCAGCAGCTTTAGAGGGTATGGCTACACCTTC. The encoded protein is CASSFRGYGYTF.

The V and J genes are TRBV10-3 and TRBJ2-2; TRBD1 agrees at 7 bases. The CDR3 is made up of 15 amino acids. Germline-derived CDR1 and CDR2 are ENHRY and SYGVKD. Trimming removed 4 bases from V and 1 base from J; junction bases left unmatched: 3. The CDR3 DNA follows: TGTGCCATCAGTGCAGGACAGGAGAACACCGGGGAGCTGTTTTTT. Its protein is CAISAGQENTGELFF.

V gene TRBV7-9 combines with J gene TRBJ2-1; 14 nucleotides agree with TRBD2. The CDR3 totals 18 residues. The germline V gene encodes CDR1 SEHNR and CDR2 FQNEAQ (reference sequence). The V segment lost 5 bases and the J segment 5 bases; nucleotides outside the gene matches: 11. The CDR3 coding sequence is TGTGCCAGCAGCGCCCCGACTAGCGGGGGGGCCCCCAACAATGAGCAGTTCTTC. Translation: CASSAPTSGGAPNNEQFF.

This sequence joins TRBV4-1 and TRBJ2-5; D is possibly TRBD1 (6 bases). This CDR3 spans 17 amino acids. Germline CDR1 reads MGHRA; CDR2 reads YSYEKL. Trimming shortened V by 1 base and J by 2 bases, and 17 bases separated the two germline ends. The CDR3 sequence is CASSQVPPTGRQETQYF. The CDR3 coding sequence is TGCGCCAGCAGCCAAGTACCCCCCACAGGGCGGCAAGAGACCCAGTACTTC.

The count of this clone is one. V and J are TRBV9 and TRBJ2-1, with D possibly matching TRBD2 (6 bases). Trimming removed 4 bases at V and 7 bases at J, with 15 bases between. This CDR3 comprises 14 residues. The germline V gene encodes CDR1 SGDLS and CDR2 YYNGEE. Written as DNA, the CDR3 is TGTGCCAGCAGCCCCGGGGGTGCTAGGAATGAGCAGTTCTTC. Its protein is CASSPGGARNEQFF.

The chain recombines TRBV6-5 with TRBJ2-3; 7 nucleotides agree with TRBD2. V shed 6 bases and J 0 bases; nucleotides not matched to a gene: 6. The CDR3 sequence is 15 residues long. CDR1 MNHEY and CDR2 SVGAGI come from the germline V gene. The CDR3 DNA sequence: TGTGCCAGCAGGTCCCCCGGGGGGAGCACAGATACGCAGTATTTT. Amino acid sequence: CASRSPGGSTDTQYF.

The chain recombines TRBV9 with TRBJ1-1; TRBD1 might be the D (6 bases). CDR1 SGDLS and CDR2 YYNGEE come from the germline V gene. Trimming stripped 6 bases from V and 6 bases from J, with 21 bases between. This CDR3 is built from 15 residues. CDR3 residues: CASTDRPLGNAEAFF. CDR3 coding DNA: TGTGCCAGCACAGACAGGCCCTTAGGTAACGCTGAAGCTTTCTTT.

This rearrangement joins TRBV15 to TRBJ1-1; D perhaps matches TRBD1 (5 bases). The V gene lost 0 bases and the J gene lost 3 bases, with 8 bases spanning the gap. Germline values: CDR1 LNHNV, CDR2 YYDKDF (reference sequence). There are 14 residues in the CDR3. CDR3 sequence (DNA): TGTGCCACCAGCAGAGACAGGGCGTACACTGAAGCTTTCTTT. Protein sequence: CATSRDRAYTEAFF.

The chain employs TRBV5-4 and TRBJ2-7; weak D call: TRBD1 (5 bases). This CDR3 spans 15 amino acids. Germline V gene sequence: CDR1 SGHNT, CDR2 YYREEE (reference sequence). V was trimmed by 0 bases and J by 3 bases, leaving 13 bases between them. This CDR3 is CASSLAYKTGYEQYF. Written as DNA, the CDR3 is TGTGCCAGCAGCTTGGCATACAAAACAGGCTACGAGCAGTACTTC.

V is TRBV9 and J is TRBJ1-6; D possibly corresponds to TRBD1 (5 bases). There are 15 residues in the CDR3. V lost 0 bases and J lost 8, with 12 bases in between. Per germline, CDR1 SGDLS and CDR2 YYNGEE. The CDR3 region has the DNA TGTGCCAGCAGCGTAGAGGGGCAGGGTTATTCACCCCTCCACTTT. This codes for CASSVEGQGYSPLHF.

For this clone: The junction and the germline gene differ at one end; a read error may be behind it. V gene TRBV4-1 combines with J gene TRBJ1-2; perhaps TRBD1 as D (6 bases). CDR1 is MGHRA and CDR2 is YSYEKL in the germline V gene. This CDR3 region has 15 residues. The CDR3: CASSQPMVRRGGYPF. The CDR3, as DNA: TGCGCCAGCAGCCAGCCCATGGTGCGACGCGGGGGCTACCCCTTC.

The chain links TRBV19 to TRBJ2-1; 7 nucleotides match TRBD2. The germline V gene has CDR1 LNHDA and CDR2 SQIVND (reference sequence). The CDR3 sequence is 15 residues long. Trimming removed 1 base from V and 9 bases from J; junction bases left unmatched: 9. The CDR3 loop is CASSIGVEAGVEQFF. DNA of the CDR3: TGTGCCAGTAGTATAGGAGTTGAGGCGGGGGTTGAGCAGTTCTTC.

The chain employs TRBV19 and TRBJ2-7; 7 bases fit TRBD2. The germline V gene encodes CDR1 LNHDA and CDR2 SQIVND (reference sequence). This CDR3 spans 15 amino acids. V gave up 1 base and J gave up 3 bases; unmatched junction bases: 6. The CDR3 region is CASSIVQRGNYEQYF. DNA for the CDR3: TGTGCCAGTAGTATAGTCCAGCGGGGTAACTACGAGCAGTACTTC. Variable domain in full (rest from reference TRBV19 and TRBJ2-7): DGGITQSPKYLFRKEGQNVTLSCEQNLNHDAMYWYRQDPGQGLRLIYYSQIVNDFQKGDIAEGYSVSREKKESFPLTVTSAQKNPTAFYLCASSIVQRGNYEQYFGPGTRLTVT.

J is TRBJ2-1 and V is TRBV5-5, with TRBD2 identical over 10 bases. The V segment lost 4 bases and the J segment 10 bases; nucleotides outside the gene matches: 11. The CDR3 has 15 residues. Germline loops: CDR1 SGHKS, CDR2 YYEKEE (reference sequence). The CDR3 DNA follows: TGTGCCAGCAGCCGAGGCCTAGCGGGGGTGGGGGAGCAGTTCTTC. Protein sequence: CASSRGLAGVGEQFF.

The chain is built from TRBV5-6 and TRBJ2-2, with D tentatively TRBD1 (6 bases). Germline V CDR1 and CDR2: SGHDT, YYEEEE. The V and J ends lost 3 bases and 1 base respectively, with 13 bases between them. The CDR3 covers 16 residues. The CDR3 region is CASSYSGELNTGELFF. DNA of the CDR3: TGTGCCAGCAGCTACTCAGGGGAATTGAACACCGGGGAGCTGTTTTTT.

The V call is TRBV10-1, the J call TRBJ2-5; TRBD2 agrees at 8 bases. This CDR3 spans 13 amino acids. Germline V lookup: CDR1 WNHNN, CDR2 SYGVQD (reference sequence). V shed 6 bases and J 4 bases; nucleotides not matched to a gene: 4. For the CDR3, the DNA is TGCGCCAGCAGCGGGACTAGGGGAGAGACCCAGTACTTC. Translation: CASSGTRGETQYF.

This chain uses TRBV28 with TRBJ2-1, with 7 positions matching TRBD2. Per the germline V gene, CDR1 is MDHEN and CDR2 is SYDVKM. J was trimmed by 2 bases and V by 6 bases; bases with no gene match: 7. CDR3 size: 15 residues. CDR3 protein: CASRDVGGAYNEQFF. DNA for the CDR3: TGTGCCAGCAGGGACGTGGGGGGGGCCTACAATGAGCAGTTCTTC. Variable domain in full (rest from reference TRBV28 and TRBJ2-1): DVKVTQSSRYLVKRTGEKVFLECVQDMDHENMFWYRQDPGLGLRLIYFSYDVKMKEKGDIPEGYSVSREKKERFSLILESASTNQTSMYLCASRDVGGAYNEQFFGPGTRLTVL.

This clone was detected a few times. The chain recombines TRBV6-4 with TRBJ1-1; D is uncertain. The CDR3 consists of 13 residues. Deletions cut 4 bases from V and 5 bases from J, with 11 bases between. Per germline, CDR1 MRHNA and CDR2 SNTAGT. The CDR3 DNA reads as TGTGCCAGCAGTGCCGAAGAGGGAACTGAAGCTTTCTTT. Protein: CASSAEEGTEAFF.

This clone was seen a handful of times. This sequence joins TRBV6-5 and TRBJ2-2; 7 bases are a match to TRBD1. The V gene's germline CDR1 is MNHEY and CDR2 SVGAGI. The CDR3 length is 14 residues. Trimming at V came to 5 bases and at J to 1 base, leaving 1 base not matched to a gene. The CDR3 sequence is CASSRTGNTGELFF. The CDR3, as DNA: TGTGCCAGCAGTCGGACAGGGAACACCGGGGAGCTGTTTTTT.

This clone was seen only a few times. The chain couples TRBV9 to TRBJ1-3; D is perhaps TRBD1 (5 bases). The germline V and J ends were trimmed by 0 bases and 0 bases, with 16 bases remaining between them. The CDR3 is 18 residues long. CDR1 SGDLS and CDR2 YYNGEE come from the germline V gene. CDR3 bases: TGTGCCAGCAGCGTAGACCCCCGACAGTCCTCCTCTGGAAACACCATATATTTT. It encodes CASSVDPRQSSSGNTIYF.

This chain connects TRBV4-3 to TRBJ2-5; 11 positions match TRBD2. Germline values: CDR1 LGHNA, CDR2 YSLEER. V lost 3 bases and J lost 2; bases outside the gene matches: 17. CDR3 length: 20 amino acids. The CDR3 sequence: CASSQERTWLAGGGQETQYF. For the CDR3, the DNA is TGCGCCAGCAGCCAGGAGCGGACTTGGCTAGCGGGGGGCGGACAAGAGACCCAGTACTTC.

The chain combines TRBV4-3 with TRBJ1-1; the D gene is possibly TRBD1 (5 bases). With 1 base removed from V and 2 bases from J, the gap between germline ends came to 14 bases. Germline V gives CDR1 LGHNA, CDR2 YSLEER. The CDR3 sequence is 16 residues long. The CDR3 loop reads CASSQGSGLTNTEAFF. The CDR3 DNA reads TGCGCCAGCAGCCAAGGATCGGGACTCACAAACACTGAAGCTTTCTTT.

The chain is built from TRBV7-2 and TRBJ2-3; 10 bases agree with TRBD2. Germline-derived CDR1 and CDR2 are SGHTA and FQGNSA. CDR3 size: 15 residues. The trim removed 3 bases at V and 0 bases at J, leaving 0 bases unmatched. The CDR3 nucleotides are TGTGCCAGCAGCTTGGGACTAGCGAGCACAGATACGCAGTATTTT. This translates into CASSLGLASTDTQYF.

The rearrangement links TRBV12-5 to TRBJ1-4, with 9 bases aligning to TRBD1. The J segment lost 8 bases and the V segment lost 6 bases, leaving 13 bases of the junction unmatched. The CDR3 totals 16 residues. The V gene's germline CDR1 is LGHNT and CDR2 FRNRAP. Here the CDR3 DNA reads TGTGCTAGTGGAACTCACTCCGGGACAGGGCACGAAAAACTGTTTTTT. Its protein product is CASGTHSGTGHEKLFF.

This clone was detected once. This rearrangement joins TRBV15 to TRBJ2-3; 8 positions agree with TRBD1. The length of the CDR3 is 14 residues. Per the germline V gene, CDR1 is LNHNV and CDR2 is YYDKDF (reference sequence). With V trimmed by 5 bases and J by 2 bases, 3 bases remained unmatched. For the CDR3, the DNA is TGTGCCACCAGCCCGGACAGGGTCACAGATACGCAGTATTTT. This codes for CATSPDRVTDTQYF.